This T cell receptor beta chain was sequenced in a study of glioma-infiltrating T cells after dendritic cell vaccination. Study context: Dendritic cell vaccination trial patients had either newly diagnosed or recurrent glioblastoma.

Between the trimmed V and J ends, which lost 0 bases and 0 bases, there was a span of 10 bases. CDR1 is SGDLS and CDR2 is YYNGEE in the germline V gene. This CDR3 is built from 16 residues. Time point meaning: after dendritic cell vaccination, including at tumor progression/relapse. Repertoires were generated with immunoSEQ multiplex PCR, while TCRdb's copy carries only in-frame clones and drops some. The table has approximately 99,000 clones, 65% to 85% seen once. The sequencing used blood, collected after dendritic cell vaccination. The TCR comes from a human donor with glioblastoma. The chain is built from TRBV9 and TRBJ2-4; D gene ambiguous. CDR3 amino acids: CASSVGPDIAKNIQYF. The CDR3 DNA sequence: TGTGCCAGCAGCGTAGGCCCAGACATAGCCAAAAACATTCAGTACTTC.